What follows describes a single TCR beta chain. Its antigen is not known. CD45RO negativity and positive selection for CCR7 defined naive CD8 cells, a population that excluded terminally differentiated effector memory CD45RA+ cells. This entry belongs to a study of shared clonotypes between healthy human individuals. Broader study findings: Among non-shared clonotypes, generation probabilities were lower than among those shared by all four donors.

The assay was immunoSEQ multiplex PCR, and TCRdb's table has in-frame clones only and misses some. The table lists roughly 2,000,000 clones, 85% to 95% of them singletons. The sample was naive CD8+ T cells sorted from blood. The sequence came from a young man in good health.

CDR3 DNA sequence: TGTGCCAGCACAGTTACTACCTGGACACGGGCGGGCAATCAGCCCCAGCATTTT. It codes for CASTVTTWTRAGNQPQHF. The V gene is TRBV28, the J gene TRBJ1-5; D is perhaps TRBD1 (5 bases). The CDR3 has 18 residues. Germline CDR1 MDHEN, CDR2 SYDVKM. V lost 7 bases and J lost 2, with 24 bases in between.